This passage covers 13 T cell receptor beta chains from one sample sequenced in a study of shared clonotypes between healthy human individuals. Data came from immunoSEQ multiplex PCR; TCRdb stores just in-frame clones and leaves some out. Of more than 80,000 clones listed, approximately 61% are singletons. The specimen was memory CD8+ T cells sorted from blood. As to subset: CD45RO+ cells pooled with CCR7-negative TemRA cells. All receptors come from a man between 25 and 39 years old in good health.

The CDR3 DNA reads as TGTGCCAGCAGCGCTCAGATTACCGGGGAGCTGTTTTTT. It yields the protein CASSAQITGELFF. The V and J genes are TRBV7-9 and TRBJ2-2; D not resolved. Per germline, CDR1 SEHNR and CDR2 FQNEAQ (reference sequence). The CDR3 extends over 13 amino acids. V was cut by 5 bases and J by 5 bases, with 9 bases left in between.

The chain carries TRBV5-1 and TRBJ2-3, with D possibly TRBD1 on 6 matching bases. The CDR3 has 17 residues. V lost 0 bases, J lost 0 bases, and 14 bases lay in between. Germline V gene sequence: CDR1 SGHRS, CDR2 YFSETQ. The DNA of the CDR3 is TGCGCCAGCAGCTTGGTCGGTACAGGGTTAAGCACAGATACGCAGTATTTT. Amino acid sequence: CASSLVGTGLSTDTQYF.

The V call is TRBV7-9, the J call TRBJ2-7; TRBD2 matches at 11 bases. CDR3 size: 16 residues. CDR1 and CDR2 from the germline V gene are SEHNR and FQNEAQ (reference sequence). Unmatched junction bases numbered 10, after V lost 5 bases and J lost 4 bases. In nucleotides, the CDR3 is TGTGCCAGCAGCGCCAGACTAGCGGGAAAGCTATACGAGCAGTACTTC. Translating it yields CASSARLAGKLYEQYF.

This clone was seen just once. The chain recombines TRBV4-3 with TRBJ2-7, with D possibly called TRBD1 or TRBD2 (6 bases each). Germline CDR1 LGHNA, CDR2 YSLEER. CDR3 length: 15 residues. The ends were cut back, 0 bases at V and 5 bases at J, with 14 bases in the middle. CDR3 DNA: TGCGCCAGCAGCCAAGATCGGAGGGGGTTCGACGAGCAGTACTTC. Its protein product is CASSQDRRGFDEQYF.

The J gene is TRBJ2-7, the V gene TRBV7-8; D possibly corresponds to TRBD1 (6 bases). The CDR3 sequence is 20 residues long. Trimming shortened V by 2 bases and J by 2 bases, and 28 bases separated the two germline ends. Germline V gene data show CDR1 as SGHVS and CDR2 as FQNEAQ. The CDR3 coding sequence is TGTGCCAGCAGCTTATATCCTTCCCCCACTTTACAGGGAAGTACCTACGAGCAGTACTTC. This gives the protein CASSLYPSPTLQGSTYEQYF.

The V gene is TRBV6-1, the J gene TRBJ2-3; D may be TRBD1 or TRBD2 (5 bases each). Trimming took 3 bases from V and 2 from J, leaving 18 bases between them. The CDR3 runs to 17 residues. Germline V gene lookup returns CDR1 MNHNS and CDR2 SASEGT. The CDR3 bases are TGTGCCAGCAGTGACGGGCTGGGGACGGCCCCCACAGATACGCAGTATTTT. It translates to CASSDGLGTAPTDTQYF.

The chain couples TRBV14 to TRBJ2-7; no reliable D call. Trimming took off 3 bases at V and 7 bases at J, with 10 bases between the two ends. CDR1 SGHDN and CDR2 FVKESK come from the germline V gene. There are 12 residues in the CDR3. CDR3 DNA: TGTGCCAGCAGCCAGCGCCTTTGGGAGCAGTACTTC. Its translation: CASSQRLWEQYF.

This clone was picked up a small number of times. The chain recombines TRBV2 with TRBJ1-5; the D is unclear. The CDR3 has 13 residues. The V and J ends lost 1 base and 7 bases respectively, with 8 bases between them. The germline CDR1 and CDR2 sequences are SNHLY and FYNNEI. The CDR3 spells CASSEEVEQPQHF. The DNA of the CDR3 is TGTGCCAGCAGTGAAGAGGTGGAGCAGCCCCAGCATTTT. Based on the CDR3 plus reference TRBV2 and TRBJ1-5, the full variable domain is EPEVTQTPSHQVTQMGQEVILRCVPISNHLYFYWYRQILGQKVEFLVSFYNNEISEKSEIFDDQFSVERPDGSNFTLKIRSTKLEDSAMYFCASSEEVEQPQHFGDGTRLSIL.

The genes are TRBV28 and TRBJ2-4; 9 positions match TRBD1. The J segment lost 13 bases and the V segment lost 2 bases, leaving 3 bases of the junction unmatched. The CDR3 is 12 amino acids. Germline V lookup: CDR1 MDHEN, CDR2 SYDVKM. The CDR3 here is CASSLRTGVQYF. The DNA for the CDR3 is TGTGCCAGCAGTTTAAGGACAGGGGTACAGTACTTC.

The chain carries TRBV7-8 and TRBJ2-3, with 9 bases that match TRBD2. Unmatched junction bases numbered 11, after V lost 1 base and J lost 0 bases. Germline V CDR1 and CDR2: SGHVS, FQNEAQ. The CDR3 totals 19 residues. Here the CDR3 reads CASSLERVAGALSTDTQYF. CDR3 sequence (DNA): TGTGCCAGCAGCTTAGAGCGGGTAGCGGGAGCGCTTAGCACAGATACGCAGTATTTT.

This rearrangement joins TRBV19 to TRBJ1-5; D not resolved. The CDR3 extends over 12 amino acids. CDR1 and CDR2 from the germline V gene are LNHDA and SQIVND (reference sequence). The V and J ends lost 6 bases and 11 bases respectively, with 14 bases between them. The chain's CDR3 is CASSQEGWAQHF. The CDR3 bases are TGTGCCAGTAGCCAGGAGGGTTGGGCCCAGCATTTT. The full variable domain, with the rest looked up from reference TRBV19 and TRBJ1-5, is DGGITQSPKYLFRKEGQNVTLSCEQNLNHDAMYWYRQDPGQGLRLIYYSQIVNDFQKGDIAEGYSVSREKKESFPLTVTSAQKNPTAFYLCASSQEGWAQHFGDGTRLSIL.

The V gene is TRBV9, the J gene TRBJ1-4; D ambiguous. This CDR3 has 13 amino acids. V was cut by 2 bases and J by 7 bases, with 9 bases left in between. Germline CDR1 and CDR2: SGDLS and YYNGEE. Here the CDR3 reads CASSVGVTEKLFF. The CDR3 bases are TGTGCCAGCAGCGTTGGGGTTACTGAAAAACTGTTTTTT.

About this clone itself: A clone one base away is much larger, so this may be a read error. This sample also contains other DNA sequences that code for the same CDR3. The chain uses TRBV28 and TRBJ2-7; D is unresolved. Trimming removed 4 bases at V and 3 bases at J, with 7 bases between. CDR3 length: 12 amino acids. CDR1 and CDR2 (germline): MDHEN, SYDVKM. The CDR3 spells CASSSGNYEQYF. In DNA form, the CDR3 reads TGTGCCAGCAGTTCTGGGAACTACGAGCAGTACTTC. The whole variable domain, filled in from reference TRBV28 and TRBJ2-7, reads DVKVTQSSRYLVKRTGEKVFLECVQDMDHENMFWYRQDPGLGLRLIYFSYDVKMKEKGDIPEGYSVSREKKERFSLILESASTNQTSMYLCASSSGNYEQYFGPGTRLTVT.